This record looks at one T cell receptor beta chain sequence and its context. The antigen this receptor binds is unknown. Germline and junction disagree at one end, which may indicate a read error. The source of the sample is a study of cytomegalovirus exposure and HLA in healthy donors (TCRdb year 2017). Concerning the study at large: According to a later analysis, the roughly 120 validation repertoires were produced on the same platform as the roughly 600 repertoires of the first cohort. The study aimed to test whether cataloging public T cell receptors could reveal signatures of past pathogen exposure. Besides the first cohort of 550 to 750 subjects, a separate validation cohort made up of roughly 120 different subjects was used. To predict cytomegalovirus infection status, the study brought together high-throughput TCR immunosequencing, statistical association of individual TCRs with disease status, and machine learning.

Receptors were amplified or captured by the immunoSEQ multiplex PCR assay. As for how the authors treated the data: A statistical classification framework was built to diagnose cytomegalovirus status from the catalog of TCR beta chain sequences. Drawn from immuneACCESS, this table holds only the in-frame rearrangements with V and J called that TCRdb kept. Clones are partly lost; checked studies trace under half to an unresolved V gene and leave the rest unexplained. V and J calls and clone size follow that table, whereas D and trimming were derived from the DNA. This sample holds 100,000 to 120,000 clones; roughly 87% were observed only once. The ten largest clones represent around 2% of the sample. The CDR3 runs 15 residues from the cysteine to the phenylalanine. The CDR3 DNA has 45 bases and is translated from base 1. The germline V gene encodes CDR1 SSHAT and CDR2 FNYEAQ (reference sequence). Summary of the overall study and its limitations: Across donors, most TCR sequences were observed very rarely, whereas some public TCRs were present in many individuals. The authors suggested that the approach could potentially be extended to other disease states and immunological phenotypes. The classifier was reported to diagnose cytomegalovirus status with high specificity and sensitivity in both the original and validation cohorts. All 120 or so repertoires were used to score co-occurrence in the validation cohort in a later analysis, because that analysis had no HLA typing for the cohort. In vitro tests confirmed that three of the cytomegalovirus-associated TCR beta chains recognize cytomegalovirus antigens. The study gave a list of more than 150 TCR beta chains associated with cytomegalovirus. Subsequent analysis determined that TCRs grouped into clusters in the first cohort also showed a tendency toward co-occurrence across the 120 or so validation repertoires, and 94% of cluster scores exceeded 0.

The donors belonged to the validation cohort of 120 subjects, which was separate from the roughly 670-subject first cohort. Sample: PBMCs. The receptor comes from a woman in her late teens or twenties in good health and CMV-seronegative. Here the chain combines TRBV7-7 and TRBJ2-7; TRBD2 matches 7 bases in the middle. In nucleotides, the sequence is TGTGCTAGCAGCCTCGCCCTAGCGGACTCCTACGAGCAGTACTTC. Its product reads: CASSLALADSYEQYF.